The 20 T cell receptor beta chains presented below share a single source sample, sequenced in a study of CD8+CD57+ T cells in acquired aplastic anemia. Genomic DNA provided the template from which TCR beta VDJ and CDR3 profiles were obtained. TCRdb redid the calling of the reads with MiXCR, one entry per CDR3 protein. The data hold approximately 250,000 distinct CDR3 sequences, with around 82% observed a single time. Only patients with CD8+CD57+ cell expansion on flow cytometry were chosen for sequencing. Sequences were obtained from sorted CD4+, CD8+, or CD8+CD57+ T cells (not recorded which) from PBMCs. The receptors here all came from a human donor with aplastic anemia.

Here the CDR3 reads CASSLTGGGGCGETF. Here the CDR3 DNA reads TGTGCCAGCAGCTTGACAGGGGGCGGGGGCTGCGGCGAGACCTTC. The V and J genes are TRBV7-9 and TRBJ1-2; 10 bases are a match to TRBD1. With V trimmed by 3 bases and J by 14 bases, 15 bases remained unmatched. The CDR3 runs 15 residues. Germline assignment: CDR1 SEHNR and CDR2 FQNEAQ (reference sequence).

The rearrangement links TRBV19 to TRBJ2-7; D gene unclear. V lost 2 bases and J 4 bases, leaving 9 bases between the germline ends. Germline assignment: CDR1 LNHDA and CDR2 SQIVND (reference sequence). The CDR3 runs to 13 residues. The CDR3 here is CASSINGDYEQYF. CDR3 nucleotide sequence: TGTGCCAGTAGTATAAACGGAGATTACGAGCAGTACTTC.

About this clonotype itself: One end of the junction does not line up with germline, which may come from a read error. The V call is TRBV5-6, the J call TRBJ2-7, with D perhaps given as TRBD1 or TRBD2 (5 bases each). The germline gives CDR1 SGHDT, CDR2 YYEEEE. CDR3 size: 13 residues. CDR3: CASSFLGDHEQYF. The CDR3 bases are TGCGCCAGCAGCTTCCTTGGGGACCACGAGCAGTACTTC.

V gene TRBV7-3 combines with J gene TRBJ2-1; 8 bases match TRBD2. The CDR3 runs 17 residues. V gave up 0 bases and J gave up 10 bases; unmatched junction bases: 14. Germline V gene sequence: CDR1 SGHTA, CDR2 FQGTGA. In DNA, the CDR3 is TGTGCCAGCAGCTTAACGAAGCGGGGGTACTACAATGAGGAGCAGTTCTTC. It yields the protein CASSLTKRGYYNEEQFF.

As regards this clonotype: Germline is not matched at one junction end, which may reflect a read error. The chain links TRBV2 to TRBJ1-3; TRBD1 matches 8 bases. The germline V gene encodes CDR1 SNHLY and CDR2 FYNNEI. The CDR3 totals 15 residues. CDR3 nucleotides: TGTGCCAGCAGCCAAGACAGGGGAACTGGAAACACCATATGGTTT. Translating gives CASSQDRGTGNTIWF.

The chain employs TRBV7-6 and TRBJ2-1; the D gene is possibly TRBD2 (5 bases). V was shortened by 1 base and J by 12 bases, with 19 bases between the two germline ends. Looked up from germline, CDR1 is SGHVS and CDR2 is FNYEAQ. The CDR3 extends over 15 amino acids. The CDR3 here is CASSLDGASTDTQFF. The CDR3 DNA reads as TGTGCCAGCAGCTTAGACGGCGCTAGCACAGATACGCAGTTCTTC. The full variable domain, completed using reference TRBV7-6 and TRBJ2-1, is GAGVSQSPRYKVTKRGQDVALRCDPISGHVSLYWYRQALGQGPEFLTYFNYEAQQDKSGLPNDRFSAERPEGSISTLTIQRTEQRDSAMYRCASSLDGASTDTQFFGPGTRLTVL.

The chain couples TRBV7-7 to TRBJ2-3, with D possibly matching TRBD2 (7 bases). CDR3 size: 15 residues. Trimming shortened V by 11 bases and J by 14 bases, and 32 bases separated the two germline ends. Looked up from germline, CDR1 is SSHAT and CDR2 is FNYEAQ (reference sequence). The CDR3 nucleotides are TGTGCCGTTCTTGGGGGGGCGGAGACCAAATACTTCGGGTATTTT. Translation gives CAVLGGAETKYFGYF.

The chain employs TRBV6-4 and TRBJ2-7; TRBD1 is a possible D gene (5 bases). The CDR3 spans 16 residues. Germline V gene lookup returns CDR1 MRHNA and CDR2 SNTAGT. CDR3 bases: TGTGCCAGCAGGACACCGAAACAGGCGAACCTGGCCGAGCAGAACGTC. Protein: CASRTPKQANLAEQNV.

As to this clonotype: A read error may explain this, as a much larger clone is one base away. Without the conserved terminal phenylalanine or tryptophan, this CDR3 likely stems from a read error. Because the CDR3's place on the DNA is in doubt, the DNA is left out and the CDR3 is given as listed by TCRdb. The chain has TRBV7-8 and TRBJ2-3; the table's D call of TRBD2 was not tested on the DNA. The CDR3 is 13 residues long, ends included. The V gene's germline CDR1 is SGHVS and CDR2 FQNEAQ. The CDR3 protein is CASRLAGGPDTYY.

This chain joins TRBV7-8 and TRBJ2-3, with D possibly TRBD2 on 6 matching bases. Trimming pared 8 bases from V and 14 bases from J, leaving 23 bases between. The CDR3 is 13 residues long. Germline CDR1 and CDR2: SGHVS and FQNEAQ. The CDR3 is CASGDGGRPTTYF. CDR3 DNA sequence: TGTGCCAGCGGGGACGGGGGAAGACCCACTACGTATTTT.

As for this clonotype: At one boundary the junction diverges from the germline segment, which might be a read error. This chain uses TRBV4-2 with TRBJ2-5; the D gene is possibly TRBD2 (6 bases). In germline, CDR1 is LGHNA, CDR2 YNFKEQ. The CDR3 is 14 residues long. The CDR3 DNA reads TGTGCCTGCAGGGTAGCGGCGTACCAAGAGACCCAGTACTTC. Its protein product is CACRVAAYQETQYF.

Remarks on this clonotype: It is likely a read error, because the conserved phenylalanine at the end of the CDR3 is missing. The DNA is omitted, as the CDR3 cannot be located on it reliably, and the CDR3 follows TCRdb's listing. The chain uses TRBV9 and TRBJ2-3. The CDR3 numbers 13 amino acids, ends counted. Germline V gene lookup returns CDR1 SGDLS and CDR2 YYNGEE. CDR3: CASSVGSATQYFV.

Points on this clonotype: The conserved phenylalanine or tryptophan is not found at the CDR3 terminus, so this likely reflects a read error. The chain is built from TRBV19 and TRBJ2-1; no definite D call. This CDR3 region has 16 residues. Looked up from germline, CDR1 is LNHDA and CDR2 is SQIVND (reference sequence). Trimming took 1 base from V and 11 from J, leaving 21 bases between them. The CDR3, as DNA: TGTGCCAGTAGTATAGCGGGCGGAGACGACAATGAGCAGCAGTTCGTC. It encodes CASSIAGGDDNEQQFV.

This sequence joins TRBV25-1 and TRBJ2-1; no reliable D call. The CDR3 totals 11 residues. Germline V gives CDR1 MGHDK, CDR2 SYGVNS. V was cut by 6 bases and J by 7 bases, with 7 bases left in between. CDR3 protein: CASRERNEQFF. The CDR3 DNA sequence: TGTGCCAGCAGAGAAAGGAATGAGCAGTTCTTC.

As to this clonotype: Likely a read error: the CDR3 ends without its conserved phenylalanine or tryptophan. The DNA is left out, because the CDR3 cannot be placed on it with certainty; the CDR3 is given as TCRdb lists it. The chain couples TRBV7-9 to TRBJ1-1. The CDR3 has 13 amino acids, counting both end residues. Germline CDR1 and CDR2: SEHNR and FQNEAQ (reference sequence). The CDR3 is CASRGGSGGGGFY.

About this clonotype itself: The CDR3 does not close with the conserved phenylalanine or tryptophan, likely indicating a read error. The limits of the CDR3 on the DNA are not certain, so only TCRdb's listed CDR3 is given. The chain recombines TRBV7-9 with TRBJ1-5; the D segment call TRBD1 is taken from the table without a DNA check. Inclusive of both ends, the CDR3 amounts to 13 amino acids. Germline V gene lookup returns CDR1 SEHNR and CDR2 FQNEAQ (reference sequence). The CDR3 loop reads CASSLQGGEPHEQ.

Concerning this clonotype: Germline is not matched at one junction end, which may reflect a read error. The chain uses TRBV10-3 and TRBJ1-4; D gene unclear. There are 15 residues in the CDR3. Germline V gene lookup returns CDR1 ENHRY and CDR2 SYGVKD. CDR3 loop: CAVSELSGDNEKLFF. CDR3 bases: TGTGCCGTCAGTGAATTGTCAGGTGATAATGAAAAACTGTTTTTT.

The chain links TRBV5-6 to TRBJ2-1; maybe TRBD2 (7 bases). The CDR3 contains 15 residues. Germline CDR1 is SGHDT and CDR2 is YYEEEE. V was cut by 4 bases and J by 9 bases, with 20 bases left in between. The CDR3 region has the DNA TGTGCCAGCAGCGTGAGGGGGGGCGGCTCTGGTGAGCAGTTCTTC. Translating it yields CASSVRGGGSGEQFF. The variable domain in full, completed from reference TRBV5-6 and TRBJ2-1, reads DAGVTQSPTHLIKTRGQQVTLRCSPKSGHDTVSWYQQALGQGPQFIFQYYEEEERQRGNFPDRFSGHQFPNYSSELNVNALLLGDSALYLCASSVRGGGSGEQFFGPGTRLTVL.

This rearrangement joins TRBV7-9 to TRBJ1-2; weak D call: TRBD1 (6 bases). The CDR3 sequence is 15 residues long. V was cut by 3 bases and J by 14 bases, with 25 bases left in between. Germline V CDR1 and CDR2: SEHNR, FQNEAQ (reference sequence). CDR3 sequence: CASSFKGGTGELFTF. The CDR3 DNA reads as TGTGCCAGCAGCTTTAAGGGGGGCACCGGGGAGCTGTTTACCTTC.

Regarding this clonotype: A clone one base away is much larger, so this may be a read error. This chain joins TRBV5-4 and TRBJ2-3; 7 bases line up with TRBD2. The CDR3 totals 15 residues. Germline V gene sequence: CDR1 SGHNT, CDR2 YYREEE (reference sequence). V shed 4 bases, J shed 0 bases, and the junction held 5 bases outside the gene matches. In nucleotides, the CDR3 is TGTGCCAGCAGCGTTACTAGCGAGAGCACAGATACGCAGTATTTT. Its protein product is CASSVTSESTDTQYF.